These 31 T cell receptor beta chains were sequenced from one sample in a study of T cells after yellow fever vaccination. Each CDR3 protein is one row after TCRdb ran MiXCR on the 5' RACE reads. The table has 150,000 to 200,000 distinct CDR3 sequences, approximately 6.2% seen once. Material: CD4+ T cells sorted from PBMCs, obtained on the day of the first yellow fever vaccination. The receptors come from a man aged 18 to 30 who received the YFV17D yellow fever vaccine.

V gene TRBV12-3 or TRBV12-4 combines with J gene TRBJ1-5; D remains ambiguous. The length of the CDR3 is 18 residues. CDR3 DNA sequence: TGTACCTGCAGTTTCCTTCCCCGCCGGCGGTATAGCAATCAGCCCCAGCATTTT. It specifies CTCSFLPRRRYSNQPQHF.

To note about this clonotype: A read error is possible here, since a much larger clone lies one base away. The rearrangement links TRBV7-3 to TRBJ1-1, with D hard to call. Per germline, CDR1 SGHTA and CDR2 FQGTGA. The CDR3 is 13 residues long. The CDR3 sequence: CSSSSGGLTEAFF. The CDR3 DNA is TGTTCCAGCAGTTCCGGTGGGTTGACTGAAGCTTTCTTT.

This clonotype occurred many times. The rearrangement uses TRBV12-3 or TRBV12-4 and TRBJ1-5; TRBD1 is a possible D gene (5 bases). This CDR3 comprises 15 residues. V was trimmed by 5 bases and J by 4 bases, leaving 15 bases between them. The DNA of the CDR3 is TGTGCCAGCAGTGTCGCGCGGGGGGGAAATCAGCCCCAGCATTTT. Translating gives CASSVARGGNQPQHF.

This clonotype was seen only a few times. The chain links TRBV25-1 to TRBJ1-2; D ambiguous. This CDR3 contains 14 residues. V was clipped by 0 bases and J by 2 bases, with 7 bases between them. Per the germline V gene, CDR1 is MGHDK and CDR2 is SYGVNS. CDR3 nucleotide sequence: TGTGCCAGCAGTGAATATCAGCGGAACTATGGCTACACCTTC. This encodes CASSEYQRNYGYTF.

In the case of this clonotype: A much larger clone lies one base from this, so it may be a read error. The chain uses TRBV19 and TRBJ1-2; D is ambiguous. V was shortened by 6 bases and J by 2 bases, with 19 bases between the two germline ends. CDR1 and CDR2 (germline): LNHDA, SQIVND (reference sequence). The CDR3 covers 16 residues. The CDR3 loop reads CASSDGVQERNYGYTF. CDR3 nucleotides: TGTGCCAGTAGCGATGGGGTTCAGGAACGCAACTATGGCTACACCTTC. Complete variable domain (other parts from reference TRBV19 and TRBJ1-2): DGGITQSPKYLFRKEGQNVTLSCEQNLNHDAMYWYRQDPGQGLRLIYYSQIVNDFQKGDIAEGYSVSREKKESFPLTVTSAQKNPTAFYLCASSDGVQERNYGYTFGSGTRLTVV.

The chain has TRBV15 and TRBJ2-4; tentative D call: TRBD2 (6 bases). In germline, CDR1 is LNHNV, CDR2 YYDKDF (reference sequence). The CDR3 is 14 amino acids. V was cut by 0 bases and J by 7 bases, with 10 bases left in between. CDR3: CATSRDNGGNIQYF. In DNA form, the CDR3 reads TGTGCCACCAGCAGAGATAATGGGGGGAACATTCAGTACTTC. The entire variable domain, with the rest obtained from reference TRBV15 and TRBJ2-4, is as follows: DAMVIQNPRYQVTQFGKPVTLSCSQTLNHNVMYWYQQKSSQAPKLLFHYYDKDFNNEADTPDNFQSRRPNTSFCFLDIRSPGLGDTAMYLCATSRDNGGNIQYFGAGTRLSVL.

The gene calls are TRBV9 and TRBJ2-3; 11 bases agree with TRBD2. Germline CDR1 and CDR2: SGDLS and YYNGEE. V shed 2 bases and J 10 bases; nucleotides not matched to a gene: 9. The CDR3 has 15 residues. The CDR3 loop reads CASSVALAGGESQYF. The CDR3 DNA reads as TGTGCCAGCAGCGTGGCGCTAGCGGGGGGAGAGTCGCAGTATTTT.

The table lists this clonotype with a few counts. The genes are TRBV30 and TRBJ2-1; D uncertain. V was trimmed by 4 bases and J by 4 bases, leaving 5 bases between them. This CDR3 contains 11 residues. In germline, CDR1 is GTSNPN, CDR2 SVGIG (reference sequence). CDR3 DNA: TGTGCCTGGACCCTGTACAATGAGCAGTTCTTC. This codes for CAWTLYNEQFF.

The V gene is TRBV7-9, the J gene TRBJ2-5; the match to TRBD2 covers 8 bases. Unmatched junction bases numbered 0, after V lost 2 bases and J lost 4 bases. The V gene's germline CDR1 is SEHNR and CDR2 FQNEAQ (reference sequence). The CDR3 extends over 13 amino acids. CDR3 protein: CASSLLAGETQYF. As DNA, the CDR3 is TGTGCCAGCAGCTTACTAGCGGGAGAGACCCAGTACTTC.

The CDR3 nucleotides are TGTGCCAGTAGTTCTGGGGACAGGGGGGTGGATGAGCAGTTCTTC. It translates to CASSSGDRGVDEQFF. The V gene is TRBV19, the J gene TRBJ2-1; TRBD1 agrees at 11 bases. Germline V gene data show CDR1 as LNHDA and CDR2 as SQIVND (reference sequence). With V trimmed by 5 bases and J by 8 bases, 8 bases remained unmatched. The CDR3 sequence is 15 residues long.

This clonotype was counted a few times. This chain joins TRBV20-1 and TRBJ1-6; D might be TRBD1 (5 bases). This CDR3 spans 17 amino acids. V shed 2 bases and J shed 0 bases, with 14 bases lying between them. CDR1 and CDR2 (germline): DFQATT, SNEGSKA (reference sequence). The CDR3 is CSARSGGGSSYNSPLHF. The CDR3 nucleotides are TGCAGTGCTAGAAGTGGTGGGGGGAGCTCCTATAATTCACCCCTCCACTTT.

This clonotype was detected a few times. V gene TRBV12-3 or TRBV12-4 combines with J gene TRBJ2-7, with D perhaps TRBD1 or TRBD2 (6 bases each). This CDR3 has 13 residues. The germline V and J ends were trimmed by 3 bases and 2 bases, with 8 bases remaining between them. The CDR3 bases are TGTGCCAGCAGTTTGGGGGGCCCCTACGAGCAGTACTTC. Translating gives CASSLGGPYEQYF.

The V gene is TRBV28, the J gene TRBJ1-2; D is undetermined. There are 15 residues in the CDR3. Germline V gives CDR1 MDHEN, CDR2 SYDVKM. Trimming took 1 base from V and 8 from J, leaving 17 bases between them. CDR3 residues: CASSLFSGVLGGYTF. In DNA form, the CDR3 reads TGTGCCAGCAGTTTATTCAGCGGGGTCCTTGGGGGCTACACCTTC.

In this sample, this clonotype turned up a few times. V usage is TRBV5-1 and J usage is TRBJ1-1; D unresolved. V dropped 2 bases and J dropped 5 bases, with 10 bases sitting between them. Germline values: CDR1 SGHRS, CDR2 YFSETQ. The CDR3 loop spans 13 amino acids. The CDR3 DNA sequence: TGCGCCAGCAGCTTAGTCAGTCAGACTGAAGCTTTCTTT. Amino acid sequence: CASSLVSQTEAFF.

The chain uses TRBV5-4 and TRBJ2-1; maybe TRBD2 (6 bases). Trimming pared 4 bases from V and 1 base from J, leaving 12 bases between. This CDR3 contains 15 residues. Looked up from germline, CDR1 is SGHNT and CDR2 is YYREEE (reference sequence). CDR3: CASSATGTSYNEQFF. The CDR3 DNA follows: TGTGCCAGCAGCGCTACCGGGACTTCCTACAATGAGCAGTTCTTC.

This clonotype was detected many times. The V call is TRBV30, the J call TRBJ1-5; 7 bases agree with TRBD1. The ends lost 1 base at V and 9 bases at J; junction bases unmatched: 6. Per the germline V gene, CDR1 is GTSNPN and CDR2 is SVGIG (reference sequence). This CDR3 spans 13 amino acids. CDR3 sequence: CAWSGQGDRPQHF. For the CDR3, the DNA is TGTGCCTGGAGTGGACAGGGAGATAGGCCCCAGCATTTT. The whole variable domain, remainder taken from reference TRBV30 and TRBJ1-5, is SQTIHQWPATLVQPVGSPLSLECTVEGTSNPNLYWYRQAAGRGLQLLFYSVGIGQISSEVPQNLSASRPQDRQFILSSKKLLLSDSGFYLCAWSGQGDRPQHFGDGTRLSIL.

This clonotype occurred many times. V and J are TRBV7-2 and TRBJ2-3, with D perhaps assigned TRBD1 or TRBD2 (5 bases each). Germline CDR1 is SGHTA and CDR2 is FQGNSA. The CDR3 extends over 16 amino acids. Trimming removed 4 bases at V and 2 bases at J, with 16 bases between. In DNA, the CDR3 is TGTGCCAGCAGCTGGAAATGGGGGACCAACACAGATACGCAGTATTTT. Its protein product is CASSWKWGTNTDTQYF.

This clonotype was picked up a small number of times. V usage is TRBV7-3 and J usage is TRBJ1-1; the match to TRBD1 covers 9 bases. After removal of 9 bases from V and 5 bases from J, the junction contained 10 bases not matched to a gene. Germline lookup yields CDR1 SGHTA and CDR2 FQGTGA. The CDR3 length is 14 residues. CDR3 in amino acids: CASSRDRGFTEAFF. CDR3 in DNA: TGTGCCAGTAGCCGTGACAGGGGGTTTACTGAAGCTTTCTTT.

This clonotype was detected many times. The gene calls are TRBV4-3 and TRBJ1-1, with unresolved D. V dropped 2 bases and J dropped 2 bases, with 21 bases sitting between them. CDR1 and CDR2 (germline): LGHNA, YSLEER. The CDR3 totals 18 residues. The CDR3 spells CASSQKAAENSENTEAFF. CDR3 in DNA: TGCGCCAGCAGCCAAAAGGCGGCCGAAAATAGCGAAAACACTGAAGCTTTCTTT.

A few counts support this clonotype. In DNA, the CDR3 is TGCAGTGCAGCGGGGTTGGATACGCAGTATTTT. It encodes CSAAGLDTQYF. The chain has TRBV20-1 and TRBJ2-3, with 7 bases fitting TRBD2. Germline values: CDR1 DFQATT, CDR2 SNEGSKA (reference sequence). The CDR3 has 11 amino acids. The V and J ends lost 6 bases and 6 bases, in that order; junction bases with no gene match: 3.

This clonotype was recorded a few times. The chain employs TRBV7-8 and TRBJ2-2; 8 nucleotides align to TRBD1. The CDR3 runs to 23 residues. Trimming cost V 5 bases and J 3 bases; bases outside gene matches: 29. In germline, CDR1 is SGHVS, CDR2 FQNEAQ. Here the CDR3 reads CASSRLAGTGFEAHWRHTGELFF. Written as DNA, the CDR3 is TGTGCCAGCAGCAGATTAGCCGGGACAGGTTTCGAAGCCCATTGGCGGCACACCGGGGAGCTGTTTTTT.

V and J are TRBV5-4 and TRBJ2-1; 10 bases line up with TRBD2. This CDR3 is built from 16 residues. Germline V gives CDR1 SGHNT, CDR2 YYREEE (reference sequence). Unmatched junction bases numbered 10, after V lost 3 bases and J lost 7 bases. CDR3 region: CASSSLAGGLQNEQFF. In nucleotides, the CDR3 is TGTGCCAGCAGCTCGTTAGCGGGGGGCCTACAAAATGAGCAGTTCTTC.

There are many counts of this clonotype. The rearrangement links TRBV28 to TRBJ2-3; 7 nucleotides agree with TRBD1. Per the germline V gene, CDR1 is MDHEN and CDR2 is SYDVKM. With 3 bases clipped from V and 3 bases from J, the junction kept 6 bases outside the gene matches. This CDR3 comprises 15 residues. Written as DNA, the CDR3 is TGTGCCAGCAGTTTCCAGGGGGATAGGACAGATACGCAGTATTTT. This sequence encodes CASSFQGDRTDTQYF.

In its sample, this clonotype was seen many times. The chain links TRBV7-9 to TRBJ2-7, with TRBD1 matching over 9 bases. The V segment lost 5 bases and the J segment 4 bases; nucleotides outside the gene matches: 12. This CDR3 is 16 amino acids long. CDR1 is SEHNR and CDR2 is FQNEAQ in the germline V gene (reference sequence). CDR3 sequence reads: CASSPLTGTGTYEQYV. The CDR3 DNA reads TGTGCCAGCAGCCCACTCACCGGGACAGGGACATACGAGCAGTACGTC.

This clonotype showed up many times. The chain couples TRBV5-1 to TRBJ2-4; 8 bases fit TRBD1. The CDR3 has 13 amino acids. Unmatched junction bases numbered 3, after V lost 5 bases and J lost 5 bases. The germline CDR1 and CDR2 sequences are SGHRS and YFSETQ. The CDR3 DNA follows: TGCGCCAGCAGTCTGACAGGGGAAAACATTCAGTACTTC. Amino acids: CASSLTGENIQYF.

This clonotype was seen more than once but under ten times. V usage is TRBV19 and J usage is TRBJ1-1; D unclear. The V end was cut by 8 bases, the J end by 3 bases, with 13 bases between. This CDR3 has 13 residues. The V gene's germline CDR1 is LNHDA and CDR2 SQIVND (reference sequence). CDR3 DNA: TGTGCCAGTGGACGAGTGGAGGACACTGAAGCTTTCTTT. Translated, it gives CASGRVEDTEAFF. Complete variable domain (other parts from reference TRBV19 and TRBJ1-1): DGGITQSPKYLFRKEGQNVTLSCEQNLNHDAMYWYRQDPGQGLRLIYYSQIVNDFQKGDIAEGYSVSREKKESFPLTVTSAQKNPTAFYLCASGRVEDTEAFFGQGTRLTVV.

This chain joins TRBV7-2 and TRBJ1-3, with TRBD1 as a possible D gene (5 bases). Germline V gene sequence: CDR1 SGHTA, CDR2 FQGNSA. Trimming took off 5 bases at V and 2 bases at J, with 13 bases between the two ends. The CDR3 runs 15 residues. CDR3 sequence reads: CASSPWGSTGNTIYF. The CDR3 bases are TGTGCCAGCAGCCCCTGGGGGTCTACTGGAAACACCATATATTTT.

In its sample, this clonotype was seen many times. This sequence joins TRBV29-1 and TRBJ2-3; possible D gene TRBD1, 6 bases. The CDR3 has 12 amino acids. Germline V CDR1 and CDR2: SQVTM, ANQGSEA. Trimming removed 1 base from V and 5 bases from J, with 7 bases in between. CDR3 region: CSVEAGVDTQYF. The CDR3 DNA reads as TGCAGCGTTGAAGCAGGGGTAGATACGCAGTATTTT.

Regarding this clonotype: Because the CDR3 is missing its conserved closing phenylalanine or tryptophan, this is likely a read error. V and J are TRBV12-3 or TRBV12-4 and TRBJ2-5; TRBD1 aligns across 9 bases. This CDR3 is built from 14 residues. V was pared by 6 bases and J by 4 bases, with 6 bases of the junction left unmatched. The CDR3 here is CASSGTGSAETQYL. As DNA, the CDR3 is TGTGCCAGCAGCGGGACAGGGAGTGCAGAGACCCAGTACTTA.

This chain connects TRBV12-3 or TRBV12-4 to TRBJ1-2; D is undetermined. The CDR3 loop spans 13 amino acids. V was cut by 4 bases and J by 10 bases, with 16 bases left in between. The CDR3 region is CASSYRRRIDYTF. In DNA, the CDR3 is TGTGCCAGCAGTTACCGGAGGCGGATCGACTACACCTTC.

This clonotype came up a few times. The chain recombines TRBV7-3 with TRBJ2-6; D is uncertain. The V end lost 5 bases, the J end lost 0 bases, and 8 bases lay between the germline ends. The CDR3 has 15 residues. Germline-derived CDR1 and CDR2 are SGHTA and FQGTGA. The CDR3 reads CASSQQSSGANVLTF. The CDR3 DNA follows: TGTGCCAGCAGCCAACAGAGCTCTGGGGCCAACGTCCTGACTTTC.